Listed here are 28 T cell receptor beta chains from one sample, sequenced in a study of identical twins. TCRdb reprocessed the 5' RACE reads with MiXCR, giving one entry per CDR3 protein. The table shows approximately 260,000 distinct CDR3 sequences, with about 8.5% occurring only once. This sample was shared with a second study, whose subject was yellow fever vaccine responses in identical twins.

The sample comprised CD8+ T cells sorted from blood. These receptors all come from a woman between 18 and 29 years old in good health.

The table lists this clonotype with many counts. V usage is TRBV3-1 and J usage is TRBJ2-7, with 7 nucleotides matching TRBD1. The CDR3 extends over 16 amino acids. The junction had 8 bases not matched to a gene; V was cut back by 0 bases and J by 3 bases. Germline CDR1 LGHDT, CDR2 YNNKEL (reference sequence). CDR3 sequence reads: CASSQDKGTVFYEQYF. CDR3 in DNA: TGTGCCAGCAGCCAAGATAAGGGGACAGTTTTCTACGAGCAGTACTTC.

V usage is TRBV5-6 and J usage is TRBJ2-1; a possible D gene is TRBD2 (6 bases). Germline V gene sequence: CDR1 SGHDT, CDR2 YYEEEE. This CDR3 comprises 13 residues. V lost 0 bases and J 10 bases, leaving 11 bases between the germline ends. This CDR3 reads CASSLGGDWEQFF. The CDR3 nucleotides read TGTGCCAGCAGCTTGGGGGGGGATTGGGAGCAGTTCTTC. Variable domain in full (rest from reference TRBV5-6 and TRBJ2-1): DAGVTQSPTHLIKTRGQQVTLRCSPKSGHDTVSWYQQALGQGPQFIFQYYEEEERQRGNFPDRFSGHQFPNYSSELNVNALLLGDSALYLCASSLGGDWEQFFGPGTRLTVL.

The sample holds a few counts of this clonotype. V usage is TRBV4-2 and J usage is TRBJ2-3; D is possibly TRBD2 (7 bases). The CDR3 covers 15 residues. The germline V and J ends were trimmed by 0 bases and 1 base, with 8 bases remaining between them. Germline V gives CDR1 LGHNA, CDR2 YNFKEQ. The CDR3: CASSQEGGGTDTQYF. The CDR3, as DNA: TGTGCCAGCAGCCAAGAAGGGGGGGGCACAGATACGCAGTATTTT.

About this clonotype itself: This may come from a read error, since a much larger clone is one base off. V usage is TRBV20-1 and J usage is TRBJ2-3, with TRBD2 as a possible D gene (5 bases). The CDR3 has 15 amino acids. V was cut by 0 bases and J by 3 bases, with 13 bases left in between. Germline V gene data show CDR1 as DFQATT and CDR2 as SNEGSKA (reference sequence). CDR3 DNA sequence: TGCAGTGCTAGAGAACAAGCGCGAGGGACAGATACGCAGTATTTT. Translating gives CSAREQARGTDTQYF.

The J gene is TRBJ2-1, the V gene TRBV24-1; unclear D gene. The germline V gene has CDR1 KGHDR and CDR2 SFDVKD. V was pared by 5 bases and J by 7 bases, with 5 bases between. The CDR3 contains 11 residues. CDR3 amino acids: CATSASNEQFF. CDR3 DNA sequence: TGTGCCACCAGTGCGAGTAATGAGCAGTTCTTC.

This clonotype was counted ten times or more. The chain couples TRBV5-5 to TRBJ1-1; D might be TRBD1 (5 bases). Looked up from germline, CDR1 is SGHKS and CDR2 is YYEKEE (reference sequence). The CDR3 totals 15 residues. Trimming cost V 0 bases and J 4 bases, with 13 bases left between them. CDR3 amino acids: CASSLGQDSSTEAFF. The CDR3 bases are TGTGCCAGCAGCTTGGGCCAAGACAGCTCCACTGAAGCTTTCTTT.

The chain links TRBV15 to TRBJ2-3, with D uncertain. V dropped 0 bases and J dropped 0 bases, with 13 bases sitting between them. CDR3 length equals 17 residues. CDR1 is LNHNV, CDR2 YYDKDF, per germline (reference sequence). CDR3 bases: TGTGCCACCAGCAGAGAGAAGCCGGCCAGTAGCACAGATACGCAGTATTTT. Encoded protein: CATSREKPASSTDTQYF. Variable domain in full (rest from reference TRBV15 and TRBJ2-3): DAMVIQNPRYQVTQFGKPVTLSCSQTLNHNVMYWYQQKSSQAPKLLFHYYDKDFNNEADTPDNFQSRRPNTSFCFLDIRSPGLGDTAMYLCATSREKPASSTDTQYFGPGTRLTVL.

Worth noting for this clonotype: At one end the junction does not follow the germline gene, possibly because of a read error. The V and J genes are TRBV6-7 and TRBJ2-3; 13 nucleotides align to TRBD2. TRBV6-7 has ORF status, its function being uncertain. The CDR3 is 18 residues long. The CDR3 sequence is CTSSFRLAGGVGTDTQYF. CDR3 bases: TGTACCAGCAGTTTCCGACTAGCGGGAGGAGTGGGCACAGATACGCAGTATTTT.

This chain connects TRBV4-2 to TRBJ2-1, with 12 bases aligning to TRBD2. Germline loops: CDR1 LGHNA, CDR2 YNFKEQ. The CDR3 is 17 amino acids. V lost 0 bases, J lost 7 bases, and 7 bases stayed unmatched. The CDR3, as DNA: TGTGCCAGCAGCCAAGAGATGGTGCTAGCGGGGGGGAATGAGCAGTTCTTC. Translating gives CASSQEMVLAGGNEQFF.

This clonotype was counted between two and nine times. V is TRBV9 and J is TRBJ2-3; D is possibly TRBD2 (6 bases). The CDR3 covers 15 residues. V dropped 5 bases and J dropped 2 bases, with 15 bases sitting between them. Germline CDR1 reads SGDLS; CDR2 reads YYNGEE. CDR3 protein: CASRPQAGNTDTQYF. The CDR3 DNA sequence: TGTGCCAGCAGACCACAGGCGGGAAACACAGATACGCAGTATTTT. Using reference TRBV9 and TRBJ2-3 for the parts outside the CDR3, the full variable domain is DSGVTQTPKHLITATGQRVTLRCSPRSGDLSVYWYQQSLDQGLQFLIQYYNGEERAKGNILERFSAQQFPDLHSELNLSSLELGDSALYFCASRPQAGNTDTQYFGPGTRLTVL.

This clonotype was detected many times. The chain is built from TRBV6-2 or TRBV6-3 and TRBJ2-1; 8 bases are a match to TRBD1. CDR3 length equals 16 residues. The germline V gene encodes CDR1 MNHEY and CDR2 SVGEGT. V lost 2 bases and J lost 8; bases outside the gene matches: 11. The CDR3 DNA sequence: TGTGCCAGCAGTTACACCCAAGGACAGGGTATGGATGAGCAGTTCTTC. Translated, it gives CASSYTQGQGMDEQFF.

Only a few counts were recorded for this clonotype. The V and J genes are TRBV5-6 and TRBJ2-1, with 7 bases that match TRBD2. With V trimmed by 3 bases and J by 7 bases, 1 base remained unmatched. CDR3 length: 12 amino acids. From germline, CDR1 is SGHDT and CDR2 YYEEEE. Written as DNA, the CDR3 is TGTGCCAGCAGCTGGACTAGGAATGAGCAGTTCTTC. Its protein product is CASSWTRNEQFF.

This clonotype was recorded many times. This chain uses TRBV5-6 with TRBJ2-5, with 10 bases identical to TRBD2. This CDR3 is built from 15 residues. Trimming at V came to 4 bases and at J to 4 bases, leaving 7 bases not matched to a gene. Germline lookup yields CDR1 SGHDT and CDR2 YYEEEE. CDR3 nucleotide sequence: TGTGCCAGCAGCCCCAGGACTAGCGGCTTAGAGACCCAGTACTTC. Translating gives CASSPRTSGLETQYF.

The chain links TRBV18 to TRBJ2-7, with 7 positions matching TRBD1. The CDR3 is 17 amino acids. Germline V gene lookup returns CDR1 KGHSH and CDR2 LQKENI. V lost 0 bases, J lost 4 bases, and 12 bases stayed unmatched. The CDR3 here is CASSPPETGTAPYEQYF. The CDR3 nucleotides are TGTGCCAGCTCACCACCGGAAACCGGGACAGCCCCGTACGAGCAGTACTTC.

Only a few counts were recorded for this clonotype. For the CDR3, the DNA is TGTGCCAGCACGGGAAGGAGGGAGACCCAGTACTTC. It translates to CASTGRRETQYF. The V and J genes are TRBV7-9 and TRBJ2-5, with D perhaps matching TRBD2 (5 bases). With 7 bases removed from V and 5 bases from J, the gap between germline ends came to 11 bases. Germline V gene data show CDR1 as SEHNR and CDR2 as FQNEAQ (reference sequence). This CDR3 has 12 residues.

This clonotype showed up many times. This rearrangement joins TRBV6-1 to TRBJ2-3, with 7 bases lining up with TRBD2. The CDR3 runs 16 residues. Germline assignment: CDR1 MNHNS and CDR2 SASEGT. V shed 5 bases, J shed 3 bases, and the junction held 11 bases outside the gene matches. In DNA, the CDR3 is TGTGCCAGCAGTCTTTCCCGACTAGCATCGACAGATACGCAGTATTTT. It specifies CASSLSRLASTDTQYF.

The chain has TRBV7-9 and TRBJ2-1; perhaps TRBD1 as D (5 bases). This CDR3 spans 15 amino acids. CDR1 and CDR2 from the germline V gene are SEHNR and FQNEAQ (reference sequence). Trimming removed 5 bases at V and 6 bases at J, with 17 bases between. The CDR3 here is CASSPQGRARNEQFF. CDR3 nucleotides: TGTGCCAGCAGCCCGCAGGGCAGGGCTCGCAATGAGCAGTTCTTC.

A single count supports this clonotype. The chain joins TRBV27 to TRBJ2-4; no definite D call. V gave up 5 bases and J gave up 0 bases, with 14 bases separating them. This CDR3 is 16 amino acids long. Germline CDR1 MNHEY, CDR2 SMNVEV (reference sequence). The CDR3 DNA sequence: TGTGCCAGCAGTCCCGCAGCCAATCTAGCCAAAAACATTCAGTACTTC. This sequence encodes CASSPAANLAKNIQYF.

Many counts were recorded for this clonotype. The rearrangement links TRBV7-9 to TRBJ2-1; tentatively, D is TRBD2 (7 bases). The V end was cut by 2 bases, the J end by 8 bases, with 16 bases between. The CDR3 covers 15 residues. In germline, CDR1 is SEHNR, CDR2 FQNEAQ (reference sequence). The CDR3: CASSLRGADSDEQFF. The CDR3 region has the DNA TGTGCCAGCAGCTTACGGGGGGCGGATAGCGATGAGCAGTTCTTC.

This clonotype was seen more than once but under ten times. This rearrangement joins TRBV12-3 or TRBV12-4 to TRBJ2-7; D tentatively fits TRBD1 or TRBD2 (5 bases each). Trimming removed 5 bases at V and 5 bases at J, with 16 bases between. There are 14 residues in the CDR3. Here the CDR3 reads CASSTLGAADEQYF. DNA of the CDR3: TGTGCCAGCAGTACGCTCGGGGCCGCTGACGAGCAGTACTTC.

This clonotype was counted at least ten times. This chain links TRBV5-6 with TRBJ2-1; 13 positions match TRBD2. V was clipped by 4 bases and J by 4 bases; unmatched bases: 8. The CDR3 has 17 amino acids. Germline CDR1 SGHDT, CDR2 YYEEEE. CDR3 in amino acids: CASSKTSGRALYNEQFF. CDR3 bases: TGTGCCAGCAGCAAAACTAGCGGGAGGGCTCTTTACAATGAGCAGTTCTTC.

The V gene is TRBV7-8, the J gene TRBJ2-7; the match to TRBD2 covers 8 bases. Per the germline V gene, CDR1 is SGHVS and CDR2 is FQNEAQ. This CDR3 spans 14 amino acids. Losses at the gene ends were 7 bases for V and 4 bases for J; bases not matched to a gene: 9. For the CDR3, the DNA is TGTGCCAGCACCCCGGGGGGGGGCTCGTACGAGCAGTACTTC. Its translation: CASTPGGGSYEQYF.

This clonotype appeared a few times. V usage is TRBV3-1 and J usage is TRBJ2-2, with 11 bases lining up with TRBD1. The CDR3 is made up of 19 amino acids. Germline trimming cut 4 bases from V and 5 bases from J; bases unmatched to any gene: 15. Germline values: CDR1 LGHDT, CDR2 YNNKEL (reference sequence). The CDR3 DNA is TGTGCCAGCAGCCCCCCGGACAGGGGGCATTTTATGGGGACCGGGGAGCTGTTTTTT. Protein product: CASSPPDRGHFMGTGELFF.

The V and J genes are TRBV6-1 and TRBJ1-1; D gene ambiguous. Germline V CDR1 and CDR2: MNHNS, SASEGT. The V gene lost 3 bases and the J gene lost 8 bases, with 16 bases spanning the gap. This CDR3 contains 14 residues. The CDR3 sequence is CASSDPDPDVEAFF. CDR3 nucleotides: TGTGCCAGCAGTGACCCCGACCCGGACGTAGAAGCTTTCTTT.

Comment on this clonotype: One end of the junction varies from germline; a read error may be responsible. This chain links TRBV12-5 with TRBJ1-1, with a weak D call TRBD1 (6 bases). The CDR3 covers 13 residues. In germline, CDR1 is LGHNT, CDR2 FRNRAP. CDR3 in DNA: TGTGCTAGTGGTTTACAGGGCTACACTGAAGCCTTCTTT. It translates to CASGLQGYTEAFF.

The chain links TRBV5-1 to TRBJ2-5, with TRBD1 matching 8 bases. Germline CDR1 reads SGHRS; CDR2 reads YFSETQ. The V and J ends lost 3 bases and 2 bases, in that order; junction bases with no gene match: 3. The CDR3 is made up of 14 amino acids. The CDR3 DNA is TGCGCCAGCAGCTCCTGGACAGGGCAAGAGACCCAGTACTTC. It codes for CASSSWTGQETQYF. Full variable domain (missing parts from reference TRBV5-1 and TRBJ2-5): KAGVTQTPRYLIKTRGQQVTLSCSPISGHRSVSWYQQTPGQGLQFLFEYFSETQRNKGNFPGRFSGRQFSNSRSEMNVSTLELGDSALYLCASSSWTGQETQYFGPGTRLLVL.

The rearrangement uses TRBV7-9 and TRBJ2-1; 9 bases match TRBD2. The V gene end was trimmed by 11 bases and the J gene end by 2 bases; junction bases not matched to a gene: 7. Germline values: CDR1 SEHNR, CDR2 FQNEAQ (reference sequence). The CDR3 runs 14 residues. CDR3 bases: TGTGCCTCCCCGGCGGGAGGGACCTACAATGAGCAGTTCTTC. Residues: CASPAGGTYNEQFF. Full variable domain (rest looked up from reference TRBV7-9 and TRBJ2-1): DTGVSQNPRHKITKRGQNVTFRCDPISEHNRLYWYRQTLGQGPEFLTYFQNEAQLEKSRLLSDRFSAERPKGSFSTLEIQRTEQGDSAMYLCASPAGGTYNEQFFGPGTRLTVL.

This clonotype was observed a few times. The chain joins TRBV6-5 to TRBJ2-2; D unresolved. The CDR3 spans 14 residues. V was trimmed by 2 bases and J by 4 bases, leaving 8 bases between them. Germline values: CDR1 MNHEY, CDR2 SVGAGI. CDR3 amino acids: CASSYNPATGELFF. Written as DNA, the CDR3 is TGTGCCAGCAGTTACAACCCAGCCACCGGGGAGCTGTTTTTT.